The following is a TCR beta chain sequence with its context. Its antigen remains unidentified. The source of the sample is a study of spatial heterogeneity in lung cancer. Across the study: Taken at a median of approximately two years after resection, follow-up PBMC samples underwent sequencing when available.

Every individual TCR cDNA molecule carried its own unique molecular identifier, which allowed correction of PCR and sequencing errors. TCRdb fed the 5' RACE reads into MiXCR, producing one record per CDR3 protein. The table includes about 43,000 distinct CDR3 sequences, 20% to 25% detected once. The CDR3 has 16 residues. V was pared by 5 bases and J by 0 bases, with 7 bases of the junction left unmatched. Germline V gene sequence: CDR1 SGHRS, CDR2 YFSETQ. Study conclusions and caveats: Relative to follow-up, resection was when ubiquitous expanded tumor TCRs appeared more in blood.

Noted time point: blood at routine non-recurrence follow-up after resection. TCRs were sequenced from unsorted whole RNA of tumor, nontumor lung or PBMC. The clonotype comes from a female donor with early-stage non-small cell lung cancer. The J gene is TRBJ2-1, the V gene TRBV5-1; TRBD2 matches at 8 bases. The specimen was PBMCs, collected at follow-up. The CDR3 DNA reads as TGCGCCAGCAGTACTAGCGGACCGAGCTCCTACAATGAGCAGTTCTTC. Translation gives CASSTSGPSSYNEQFF.